This T cell receptor beta chain was obtained from a study of tissue T cells after allogeneic stem cell transplantation. Sequencing of TCRbeta CDR3 at survey depth gave sequences and template counts. The repertoire was sequenced with immunoSEQ multiplex PCR; TCRdb's copy has only in-frame clones and lacks some. Of under 3,500 clones listed, roughly 64% are singletons. Findings and caveats of the study: The study did not identify alloreactive or antigen-specific tissue TCRs, and some clones might be persisting host cells. Shared clones across patients were few; motif clustering revealed tissue-specific shared signatures.

Concerning this clone: Its antigen remains unknown.

This research-autopsy study prospectively enrolled adult allogeneic hematopoietic cell transplant recipients with steroid-refractory graft-versus-host disease. The sequencing used jejunal tissue, collected at autopsy. This clonotype was sampled from a male patient at least 60 years old with steroid-refractory graft-versus-host disease after an allogeneic stem cell transplant. Some T cells may be the graft donor's.

The CDR3, as DNA: TGTGCCACCAGTGACGGTTACGAGCAGTACTTC. This encodes CATSDGYEQYF. The chain links TRBV24-1 to TRBJ2-7, with D uncertain. Trimming cost V 4 bases and J 4 bases, with 4 bases left between them. This CDR3 contains 11 residues. The V gene's germline CDR1 is KGHDR and CDR2 SFDVKD.